This T cell receptor beta chain was documented in a study of Ad26.COV2.S vaccination and SARS-CoV-2 variants. Study in general: The vaccine Ad26.COV2.S was put into the muscle once, or twice with 56 days between. Findings and limits, study-wide: Breadth and depth estimates from TCRs may understate total T cell responses.

Notes on this clone: Its specificity is not known.

The protocol was immunoSEQ multiplex PCR, while the TCRdb copy is restricted to in-frame clones and leaves out a portion. The data contain about 440,000 clones, 90% of them singletons. Indicated treatment: over 15 received Ad26.COV2.S at low or high dose, single or two shots; 5 received placebo; per-sample allocation not given. Vaccine and placebo recipients were sampled on day 63 after the first injection. Donation came from an adult in Boston who was aged 18-55 years. As its vector, the vaccine had Ad26, which expressed Wuhan-strain SARS-CoV-2 spike. The junction had 9 bases not matched to a gene; V was cut back by 0 bases and J by 1 base. The length of the CDR3 is 17 residues. Germline CDR1 reads MNHEY; CDR2 reads SVGEGT.

This sequence originates from a person aged 18-60 years who received the Ad26.COV2.S COVID-19 vaccine or a placebo. V gene TRBV6-2 or TRBV6-3 combines with J gene TRBJ2-7, with TRBD2 identical over 7 bases. The source was peripheral blood, collected in a trial of Ad26.COV2.S vaccine versus placebo. The CDR3, as DNA: TGTGCCAGCAGTTACTCGACCGGGAGGTGGATTTCCTACGAGCAGTACTTC. Residues: CASSYSTGRWISYEQYF.